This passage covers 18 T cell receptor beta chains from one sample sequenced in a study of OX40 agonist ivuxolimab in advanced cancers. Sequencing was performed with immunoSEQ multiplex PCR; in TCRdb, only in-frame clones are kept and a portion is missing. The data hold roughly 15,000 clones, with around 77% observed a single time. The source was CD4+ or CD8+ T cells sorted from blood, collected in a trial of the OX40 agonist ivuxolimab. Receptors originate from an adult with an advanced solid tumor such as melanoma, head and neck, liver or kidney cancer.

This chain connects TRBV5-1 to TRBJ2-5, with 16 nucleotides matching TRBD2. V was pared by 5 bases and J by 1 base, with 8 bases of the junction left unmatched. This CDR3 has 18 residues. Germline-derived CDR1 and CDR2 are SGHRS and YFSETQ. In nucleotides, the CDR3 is TGCGCCAGCAGGACCGGGACTAGCGGGGGGGCCGGCCAAGAGACCCAGTACTTC. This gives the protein CASRTGTSGGAGQETQYF.

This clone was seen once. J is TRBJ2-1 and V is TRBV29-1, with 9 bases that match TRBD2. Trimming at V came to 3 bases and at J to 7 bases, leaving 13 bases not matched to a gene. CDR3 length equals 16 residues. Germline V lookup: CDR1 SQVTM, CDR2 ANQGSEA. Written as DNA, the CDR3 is TGCAGCGTTGAGGGGTCCGCTAGCGGGGATTGGAATGAGCAGTTCTTC. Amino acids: CSVEGSASGDWNEQFF.

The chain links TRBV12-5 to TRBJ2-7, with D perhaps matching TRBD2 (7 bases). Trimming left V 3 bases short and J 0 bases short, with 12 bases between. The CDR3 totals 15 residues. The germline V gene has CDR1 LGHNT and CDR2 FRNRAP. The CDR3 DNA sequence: TGTGCTAGTGGTTTAGGGGGGGTAGTCTCCTACGAGCAGTACTTC. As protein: CASGLGGVVSYEQYF.

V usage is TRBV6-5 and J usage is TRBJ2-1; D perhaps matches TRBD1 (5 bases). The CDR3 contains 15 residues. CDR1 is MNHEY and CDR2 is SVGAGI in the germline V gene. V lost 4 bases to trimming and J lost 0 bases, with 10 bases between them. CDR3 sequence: CASSSGLPSYNEQFF. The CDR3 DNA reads TGTGCCAGCAGTTCAGGGCTTCCCTCCTACAATGAGCAGTTCTTC.

CDR3 in amino acids: CASSWAGHNEQFF. The CDR3 DNA reads TGTGCCAGCAGTTGGGCGGGGCACAATGAGCAGTTCTTC. The chain uses TRBV6-5 and TRBJ2-1, with D possibly matching TRBD2 (6 bases). Between the trimmed V and J ends, which lost 4 bases and 5 bases, there was a span of 9 bases. CDR1 MNHEY and CDR2 SVGAGI come from the germline V gene. The CDR3 has 13 amino acids.

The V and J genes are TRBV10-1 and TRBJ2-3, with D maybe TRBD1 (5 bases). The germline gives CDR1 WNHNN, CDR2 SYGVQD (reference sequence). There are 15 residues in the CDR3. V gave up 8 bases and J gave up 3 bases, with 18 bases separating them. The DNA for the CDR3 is TGCGCCAGCGATAAAGGGGCAGGTTCGACAGATACGCAGTATTTT. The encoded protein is CASDKGAGSTDTQYF.

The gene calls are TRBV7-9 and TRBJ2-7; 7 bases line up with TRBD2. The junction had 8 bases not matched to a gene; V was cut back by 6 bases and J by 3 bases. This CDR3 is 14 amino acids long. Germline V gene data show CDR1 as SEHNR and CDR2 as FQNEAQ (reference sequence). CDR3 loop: CASSLTSEVYEQYF. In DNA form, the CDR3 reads TGTGCCAGCAGTCTCACTAGCGAAGTCTACGAGCAGTACTTC.

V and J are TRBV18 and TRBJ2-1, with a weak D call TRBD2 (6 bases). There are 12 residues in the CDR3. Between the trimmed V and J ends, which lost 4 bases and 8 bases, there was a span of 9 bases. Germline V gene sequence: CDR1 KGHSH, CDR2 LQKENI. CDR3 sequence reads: CASSQREDEQFF. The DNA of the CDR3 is TGTGCCAGCTCACAGAGGGAGGATGAGCAGTTCTTC.

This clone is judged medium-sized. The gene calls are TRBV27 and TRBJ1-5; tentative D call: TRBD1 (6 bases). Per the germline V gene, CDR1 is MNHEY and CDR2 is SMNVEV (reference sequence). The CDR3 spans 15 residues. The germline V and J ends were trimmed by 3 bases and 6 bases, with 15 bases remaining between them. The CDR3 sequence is CASSFGGGRGQPQHF. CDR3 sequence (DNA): TGTGCCAGCAGTTTTGGGGGCGGGCGAGGTCAGCCCCAGCATTTT.

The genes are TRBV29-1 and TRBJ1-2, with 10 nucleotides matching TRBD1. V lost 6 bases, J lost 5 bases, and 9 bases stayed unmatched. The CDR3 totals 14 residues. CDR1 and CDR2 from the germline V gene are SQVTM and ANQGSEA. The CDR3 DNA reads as TGCAGCGTCGCGGGATGGGACAGGGGTTATGGCTACACCTTC. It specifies CSVAGWDRGYGYTF.

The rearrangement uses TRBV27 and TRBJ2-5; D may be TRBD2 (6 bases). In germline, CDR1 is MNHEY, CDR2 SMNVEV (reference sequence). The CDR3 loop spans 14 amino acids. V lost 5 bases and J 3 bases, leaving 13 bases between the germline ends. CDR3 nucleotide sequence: TGTGCCAGCAGTCCGCGGGACGCCAAAGAGACCCAGTACTTC. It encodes CASSPRDAKETQYF.

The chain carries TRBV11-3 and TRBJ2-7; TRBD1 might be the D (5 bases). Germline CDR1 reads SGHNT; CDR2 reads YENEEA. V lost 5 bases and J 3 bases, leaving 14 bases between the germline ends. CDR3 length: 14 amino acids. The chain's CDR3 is CASSPSTAFYEQYF. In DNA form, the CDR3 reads TGTGCCAGCAGCCCATCGACAGCTTTCTACGAGCAGTACTTC.

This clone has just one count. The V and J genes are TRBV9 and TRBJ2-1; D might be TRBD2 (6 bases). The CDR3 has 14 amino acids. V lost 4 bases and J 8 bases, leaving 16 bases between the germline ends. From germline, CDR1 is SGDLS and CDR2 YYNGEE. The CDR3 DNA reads TGTGCCAGCAGCCCCAGAGGAGGGCTGGATGAGCAGTTCTTC. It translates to CASSPRGGLDEQFF.

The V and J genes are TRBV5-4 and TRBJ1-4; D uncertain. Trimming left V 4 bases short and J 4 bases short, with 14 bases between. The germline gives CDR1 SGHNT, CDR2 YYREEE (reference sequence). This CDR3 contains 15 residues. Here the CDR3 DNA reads TGTGCCAGCAGCCTTGGGTGGCAGAATAATGAAAAACTGTTTTTT. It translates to CASSLGWQNNEKLFF.

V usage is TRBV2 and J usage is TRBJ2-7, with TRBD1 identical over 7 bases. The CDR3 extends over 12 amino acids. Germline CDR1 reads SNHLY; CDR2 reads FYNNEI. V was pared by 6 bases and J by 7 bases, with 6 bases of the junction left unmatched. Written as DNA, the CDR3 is TGTGCCAGCAGCTCCGGGACAGAAGAGCAGTACTTC. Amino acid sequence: CASSSGTEEQYF.

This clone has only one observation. CDR3 coding DNA: TGTGCCTGGAGTGGAAGGGGACTCACTGAAGCTTTCTTT. The encoded protein is CAWSGRGLTEAFF. This chain connects TRBV30 to TRBJ1-1, with D possibly being TRBD1 (5 bases). V dropped 1 base and J dropped 4 bases, with 10 bases sitting between them. This CDR3 contains 13 residues. Germline-derived CDR1 and CDR2 are GTSNPN and SVGIG (reference sequence). Drawing the rest from reference TRBV30 and TRBJ1-1, the complete variable domain is SQTIHQWPATLVQPVGSPLSLECTVEGTSNPNLYWYRQAAGRGLQLLFYSVGIGQISSEVPQNLSASRPQDRQFILSSKKLLLSDSGFYLCAWSGRGLTEAFFGQGTRLTVV.

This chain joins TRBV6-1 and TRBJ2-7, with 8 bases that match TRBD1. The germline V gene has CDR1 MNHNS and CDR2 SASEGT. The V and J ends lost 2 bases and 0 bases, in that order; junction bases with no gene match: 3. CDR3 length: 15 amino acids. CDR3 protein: CASSEQGAISYEQYF. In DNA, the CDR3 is TGTGCCAGCAGTGAACAGGGGGCTATCTCCTACGAGCAGTACTTC.

The CDR3 protein is CASSYSGGGDEQYF. The CDR3 nucleotides are TGTGCCAGCAGTTACTCGGGAGGGGGCGACGAGCAGTACTTC. The V gene is TRBV6-5, the J gene TRBJ2-7; tentatively, D is TRBD1 or TRBD2 (7 bases each). Per germline, CDR1 MNHEY and CDR2 SVGAGI. This CDR3 has 14 amino acids. V was cut by 0 bases and J by 5 bases, with 11 bases left in between.